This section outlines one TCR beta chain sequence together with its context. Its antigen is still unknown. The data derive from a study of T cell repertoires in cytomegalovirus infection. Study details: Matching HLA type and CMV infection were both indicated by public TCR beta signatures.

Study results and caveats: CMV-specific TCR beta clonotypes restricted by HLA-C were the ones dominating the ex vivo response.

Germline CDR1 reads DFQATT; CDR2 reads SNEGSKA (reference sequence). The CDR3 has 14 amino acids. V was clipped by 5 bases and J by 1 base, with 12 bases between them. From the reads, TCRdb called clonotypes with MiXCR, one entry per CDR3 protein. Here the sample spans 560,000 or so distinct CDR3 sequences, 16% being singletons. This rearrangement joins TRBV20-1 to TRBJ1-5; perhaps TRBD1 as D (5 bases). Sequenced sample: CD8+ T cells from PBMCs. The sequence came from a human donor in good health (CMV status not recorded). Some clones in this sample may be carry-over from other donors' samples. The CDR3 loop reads CSAADSGSNQPQHF. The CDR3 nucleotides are TGCAGTGCTGCTGACAGTGGAAGCAATCAGCCCCAGCATTTT.